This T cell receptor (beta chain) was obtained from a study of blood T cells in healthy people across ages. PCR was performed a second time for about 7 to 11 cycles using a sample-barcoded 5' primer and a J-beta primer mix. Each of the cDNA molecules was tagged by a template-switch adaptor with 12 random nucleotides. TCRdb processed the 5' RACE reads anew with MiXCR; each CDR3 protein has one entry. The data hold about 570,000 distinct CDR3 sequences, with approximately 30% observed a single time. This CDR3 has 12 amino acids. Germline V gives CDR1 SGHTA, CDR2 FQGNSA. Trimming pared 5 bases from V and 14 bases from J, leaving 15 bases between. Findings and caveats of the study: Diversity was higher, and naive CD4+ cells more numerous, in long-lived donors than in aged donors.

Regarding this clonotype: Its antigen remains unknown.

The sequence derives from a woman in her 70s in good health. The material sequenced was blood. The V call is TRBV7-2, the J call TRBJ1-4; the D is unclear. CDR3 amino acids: CASSLDWGELFF. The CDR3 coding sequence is TGTGCCAGCAGCCTAGATTGGGGTGAGCTGTTTTTT.